Given below is one TCR beta chain in context. The data were obtained in a study of shared clonotypes between healthy human individuals. This was a deep-level run. This table comes from immunoSEQ multiplex PCR, and its TCRdb copy is limited to in-frame clones, with some not included. The profile shows about 560,000 clones, around 78% of them singletons. The V end lost 8 bases, the J end lost 3 bases, and 11 bases lay between the germline ends. Germline V lookup: CDR1 MDHEN, CDR2 SYDVKM. The CDR3 is 13 residues long. The chain uses TRBV28 and TRBJ1-3; D not resolved. The sample taken for sequencing was PBMCs. The sequence derives from a woman aged 40 to 50 in good health. Some clones in this sample may be carry-over from other donors' samples. The CDR3 reads CASRPGFGNTIYF. The CDR3 nucleotides are TGTGCCAGCCGGCCGGGCTTTGGAAACACCATATATTTT.